A single sample gave rise to the 12 T cell receptor beta chains below, sequenced in a study of CD8+CD57+ T cells in acquired aplastic anemia. Sequenced patients had shown CD8+CD57+ cell expansion by flow cytometry. The template used for profiling TCR beta VDJ and CDR3 was genomic DNA. TCRdb passed the reads through MiXCR, listing each CDR3 protein once. The sample includes 150,000 to 200,000 distinct CDR3 sequences, around 48% of them seen just once. Specimen: sorted CD4+, CD8+, or CD8+CD57+ T cells (not recorded which) from PBMCs. These receptors originate from a human donor with aplastic anemia.

The chain couples TRBV2 to TRBJ2-3; D unclear. V gave up 8 bases and J gave up 6 bases, with 12 bases separating them. This CDR3 has 12 residues. Germline-derived CDR1 and CDR2 are SNHLY and FYNNEI. In DNA form, the CDR3 reads TGTGCCAGCGGACCCTCTTACGATACGCAGTATTTT. Translated: CASGPSYDTQYF.

This clonotype has more than one count but fewer than ten. This sequence joins TRBV2 and TRBJ2-3; D gene uncertain. With 6 bases removed from V and 0 bases from J, the gap between germline ends came to 13 bases. Germline CDR1 SNHLY, CDR2 FYNNEI. This CDR3 contains 15 residues. The CDR3 here is CASSPAPTSTDTQYF. As DNA, the CDR3 is TGTGCCAGCAGCCCCGCCCCTACTAGCACAGATACGCAGTATTTT.

The chain is built from TRBV24-1 and TRBJ2-1; D unresolved. This CDR3 is 13 amino acids long. Germline V gene data show CDR1 as KGHDR and CDR2 as SFDVKD. The germline V and J ends were trimmed by 2 bases and 4 bases, with 5 bases remaining between them. CDR3 protein: CATSDSLYNEQFF. DNA of the CDR3: TGTGCCACCAGTGATTCCTTATACAATGAGCAGTTCTTC.

V and J are TRBV19 and TRBJ2-3; no clear D. The CDR3 totals 15 residues. Trimming stripped 5 bases from V and 3 bases from J, with 15 bases between. Germline V gene sequence: CDR1 LNHDA, CDR2 SQIVND (reference sequence). CDR3: CASSFRFQITDTQYF. In DNA form, the CDR3 reads TGTGCCAGTAGTTTTCGATTCCAGATTACAGATACGCAGTATTTT.

As regards this clonotype: At one of its ends the junction is not consistent with the germline gene, which may arise from a read error. The J gene is TRBJ1-5, the V gene TRBV5-8, with 9 bases fitting TRBD1. CDR3 length equals 15 residues. CDR1 is SGHTS, CDR2 YDEGEE, per germline. The CDR3 loop is CAGSPMTGGVGPQHF. CDR3 nucleotides: TGTGCCGGCAGCCCCATGACAGGGGGTGTGGGGCCCCAGCATTTT.

This clonotype was recorded at least ten times. The V call is TRBV19, the J call TRBJ1-3; D not certain. The CDR3 loop spans 14 amino acids. V was clipped by 7 bases and J by 4 bases, with 14 bases between them. CDR1 is LNHDA and CDR2 is SQIVND in the germline V gene (reference sequence). The CDR3 reads CASTVTNNGNTIYF. The CDR3 DNA reads TGTGCCAGTACGGTGACGAACAACGGAAACACCATATATTTT. The full variable domain, rest sourced from reference TRBV19 and TRBJ1-3, is DGGITQSPKYLFRKEGQNVTLSCEQNLNHDAMYWYRQDPGQGLRLIYYSQIVNDFQKGDIAEGYSVSREKKESFPLTVTSAQKNPTAFYLCASTVTNNGNTIYFGEGSWLTVV.

The chain couples TRBV19 to TRBJ2-7; D may be TRBD2 (6 bases). Trimming shortened V by 3 bases and J by 3 bases, and 18 bases separated the two germline ends. The germline CDR1 and CDR2 sequences are LNHDA and SQIVND (reference sequence). The CDR3 totals 16 residues. The CDR3 sequence: CASSIDGTLKSYEQYF. The CDR3 nucleotides read TGTGCCAGTAGTATCGATGGGACTTTAAAAAGCTACGAGCAGTACTTC.

This clonotype has a count of ten or more. An end of the junction differs from the germline gene, which may be a read error. The J gene is TRBJ2-1, the V gene TRBV11-2, with 9 bases that match TRBD2. CDR1 and CDR2 (germline): SGHAT, FQNNGV. This CDR3 has 13 amino acids. In DNA, the CDR3 is TGTGCCAGCAGCTTAGATCCACGCGGGGGGGCAGTCTTC. This codes for CASSLDPRGGAVF.

In this sample, this clonotype turned up many times. The J gene is TRBJ2-1, the V gene TRBV6-5; weak D call: TRBD1 (5 bases). The CDR3 totals 13 residues. Trimming cost V 4 bases and J 4 bases, with 8 bases left between them. The V gene's germline CDR1 is MNHEY and CDR2 SVGAGI. CDR3 sequence: CASSFDRYNEQFF. As DNA, the CDR3 is TGTGCCAGCAGTTTCGACAGATACAATGAGCAGTTCTTC.

As regards this clonotype: This may stem from a read error, because a much larger clone lies one nucleotide away. The chain carries TRBV4-1 and TRBJ2-5, with D perhaps TRBD1 (5 bases). Per germline, CDR1 MGHRA and CDR2 YSYEKL. The ends were cut back, 0 bases at V and 7 bases at J, with 15 bases in the middle. The CDR3 has 15 amino acids. The CDR3 sequence: CASSQDGAGSGTQYF. The CDR3 DNA follows: TGCGCCAGCAGCCAAGATGGAGCAGGGTCTGGGACCCAGTACTTC.

The V gene is TRBV2, the J gene TRBJ2-7; D gene ambiguous. V was cut by 5 bases and J by 4 bases, with 15 bases left in between. The CDR3 consists of 14 residues. The germline V gene has CDR1 SNHLY and CDR2 FYNNEI. The CDR3 region has the DNA TGTGCCAGCAGTTATCGGAGCCGCGAGTACGAGCAGTACTTC. It translates to CASSYRSREYEQYF.

Comment on this clonotype: A read error may explain this, as a much larger clone is one base away. The genes are TRBV5-1 and TRBJ2-2; D is tentatively TRBD1 or TRBD2 (5 bases each). The CDR3 sequence is 15 residues long. Germline V gene sequence: CDR1 SGHRS, CDR2 YFSETQ. The CDR3 sequence is CASSLQGPDTGEPFF. CDR3 sequence (DNA): TGCGCCAGCAGCTTGCAGGGCCCGGACACCGGGGAGCCGTTTTTT.